This TCR beta chain was retrieved from a study of blood T cell repertoires in COVID-19. Trimming left V 1 base short and J 6 bases short, with 16 bases between. The germline V gene encodes CDR1 SEHNR and CDR2 FQNEAQ (reference sequence). The CDR3 is made up of 15 amino acids. Some clones are missing from TCRdb's copy, which holds only in-frame ones; the method was immunoSEQ multiplex PCR. The sample shows around 190,000 clones, roughly 86% of them seen only once. Across 20 to 25 US areas, participants ranged in age from roughly 18 to 95 years. The chain employs TRBV7-9 and TRBJ2-7; tentative D call: TRBD2 (5 bases). The sequencing sample was made of PBMCs or T cells enriched from blood (not recorded which). The TCR sequence derives from a middle-aged man with acute COVID-19. CDR3 sequence reads: CASSLEDSNLLEQYF. The CDR3 DNA is TGTGCCAGCAGCTTAGAGGACTCCAACCTCCTCGAGCAGTACTTC.